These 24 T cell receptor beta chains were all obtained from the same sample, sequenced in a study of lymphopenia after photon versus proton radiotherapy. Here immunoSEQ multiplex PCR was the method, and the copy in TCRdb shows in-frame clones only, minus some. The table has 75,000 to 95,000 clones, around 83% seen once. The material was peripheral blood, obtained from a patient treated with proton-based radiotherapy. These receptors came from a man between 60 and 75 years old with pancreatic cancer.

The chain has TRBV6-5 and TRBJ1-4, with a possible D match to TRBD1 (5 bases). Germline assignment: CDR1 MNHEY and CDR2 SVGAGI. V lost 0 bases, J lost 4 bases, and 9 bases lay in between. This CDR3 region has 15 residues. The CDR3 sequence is CASSYSGTGNEKLFF. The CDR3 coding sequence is TGTGCCAGCAGTTACTCAGGGACGGGTAATGAAAAACTGTTTTTT.

Written as DNA, the CDR3 is TGTGCCAGCAGTTCAAGGGCGACCGGAGGTGGCTACACCTTC. As protein: CASSSRATGGGYTF. The chain is built from TRBV6-5 and TRBJ1-2; D is unclear. The CDR3 is made up of 14 amino acids. Germline loops: CDR1 MNHEY, CDR2 SVGAGI. V was trimmed by 4 bases and J by 7 bases, leaving 16 bases between them.

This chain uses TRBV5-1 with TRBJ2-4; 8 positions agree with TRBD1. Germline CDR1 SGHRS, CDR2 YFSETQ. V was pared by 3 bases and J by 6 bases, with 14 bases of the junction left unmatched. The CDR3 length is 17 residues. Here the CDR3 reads CASSSARQGFGPNIQYF. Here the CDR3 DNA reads TGCGCCAGCAGCTCCGCCCGACAGGGGTTTGGCCCAAACATTCAGTACTTC.

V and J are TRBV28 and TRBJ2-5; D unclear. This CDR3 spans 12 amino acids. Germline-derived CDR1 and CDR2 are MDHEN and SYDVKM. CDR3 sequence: CTTAVNGETQYF. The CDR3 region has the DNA TGTACCACGGCGGTGAATGGGGAGACCCAGTACTTC.

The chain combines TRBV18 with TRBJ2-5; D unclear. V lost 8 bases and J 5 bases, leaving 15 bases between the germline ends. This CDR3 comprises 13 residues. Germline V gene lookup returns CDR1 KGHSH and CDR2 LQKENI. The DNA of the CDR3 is TGTGCCAGCACCGCGACAACCCAGGAGACCCAGTACTTC. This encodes CASTATTQETQYF.

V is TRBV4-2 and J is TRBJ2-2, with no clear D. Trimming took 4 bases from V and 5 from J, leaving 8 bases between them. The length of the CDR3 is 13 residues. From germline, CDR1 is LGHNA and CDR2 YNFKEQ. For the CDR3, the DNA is TGTGCCAGCAGCCGTGGGTTAACCGGGGAGCTGTTTTTT. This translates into CASSRGLTGELFF.

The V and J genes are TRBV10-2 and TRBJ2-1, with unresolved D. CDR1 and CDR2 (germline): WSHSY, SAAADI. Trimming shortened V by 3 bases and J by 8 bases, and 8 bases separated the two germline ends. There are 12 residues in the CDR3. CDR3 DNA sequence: TGCGCCAGCAGTGACTTGGCGGATGAGCAGTTCTTC. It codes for CASSDLADEQFF.

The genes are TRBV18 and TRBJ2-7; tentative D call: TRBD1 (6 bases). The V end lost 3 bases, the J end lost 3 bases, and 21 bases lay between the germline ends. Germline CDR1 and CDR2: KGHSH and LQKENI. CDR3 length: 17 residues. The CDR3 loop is CASSPLPTGARGYEQYF. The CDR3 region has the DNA TGTGCCAGCTCACCCCTACCGACAGGAGCCAGGGGCTACGAGCAGTACTTC.

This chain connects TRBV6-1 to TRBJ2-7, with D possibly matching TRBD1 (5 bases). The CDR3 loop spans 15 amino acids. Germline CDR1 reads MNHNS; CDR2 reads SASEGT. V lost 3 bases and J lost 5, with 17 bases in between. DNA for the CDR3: TGTGCCAGCAGTGAGCAAGGAAGGGGTGGGAACGAGCAGTACTTC. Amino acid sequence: CASSEQGRGGNEQYF.

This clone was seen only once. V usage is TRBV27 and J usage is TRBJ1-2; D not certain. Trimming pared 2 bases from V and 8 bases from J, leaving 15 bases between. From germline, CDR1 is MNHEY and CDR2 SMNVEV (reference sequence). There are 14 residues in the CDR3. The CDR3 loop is CASSLAGTVGGYTF. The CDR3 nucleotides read TGTGCCAGCAGTTTAGCAGGAACCGTGGGGGGCTACACCTTC.

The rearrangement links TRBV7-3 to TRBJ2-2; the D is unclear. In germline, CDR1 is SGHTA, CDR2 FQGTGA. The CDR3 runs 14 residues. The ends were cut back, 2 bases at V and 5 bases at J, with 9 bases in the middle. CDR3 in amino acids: CASSLWQTTGELFF. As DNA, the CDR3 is TGTGCCAGCAGCTTATGGCAGACAACCGGGGAGCTGTTTTTT.

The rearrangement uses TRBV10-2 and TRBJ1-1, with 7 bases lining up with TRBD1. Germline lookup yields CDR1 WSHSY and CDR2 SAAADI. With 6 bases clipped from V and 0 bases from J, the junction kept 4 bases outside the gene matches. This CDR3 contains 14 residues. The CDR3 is CASRATGLNTEAFF. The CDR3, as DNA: TGCGCCAGCAGGGCGACAGGGTTGAACACTGAAGCTTTCTTT.

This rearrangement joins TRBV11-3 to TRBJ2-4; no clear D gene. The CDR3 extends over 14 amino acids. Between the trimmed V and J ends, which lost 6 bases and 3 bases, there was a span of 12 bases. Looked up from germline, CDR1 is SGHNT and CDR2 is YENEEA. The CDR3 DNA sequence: TGTGCCAGCAGTCACCCCCTAGGCAAAAACATTCAGTACTTC. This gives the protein CASSHPLGKNIQYF.

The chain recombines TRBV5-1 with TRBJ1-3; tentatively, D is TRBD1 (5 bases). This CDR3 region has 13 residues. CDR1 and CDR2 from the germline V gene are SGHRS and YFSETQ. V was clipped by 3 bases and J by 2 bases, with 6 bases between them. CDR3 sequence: CASSSGPGNTIYF. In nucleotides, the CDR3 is TGCGCCAGCAGCTCGGGACCTGGAAACACCATATATTTT.

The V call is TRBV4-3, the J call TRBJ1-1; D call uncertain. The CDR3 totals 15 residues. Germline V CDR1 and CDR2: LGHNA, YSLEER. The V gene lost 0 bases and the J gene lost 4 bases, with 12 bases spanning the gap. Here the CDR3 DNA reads TGCGCCAGCAGCCAAGATCAGGTCGGGAGCACTGAAGCTTTCTTT. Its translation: CASSQDQVGSTEAFF.

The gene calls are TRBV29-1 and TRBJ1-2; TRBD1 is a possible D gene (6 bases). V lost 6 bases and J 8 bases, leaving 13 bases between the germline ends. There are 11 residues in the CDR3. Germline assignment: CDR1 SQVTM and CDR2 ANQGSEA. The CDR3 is CSVQQGLGYTF. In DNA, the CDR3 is TGCAGCGTCCAACAGGGACTCGGCTACACCTTC.

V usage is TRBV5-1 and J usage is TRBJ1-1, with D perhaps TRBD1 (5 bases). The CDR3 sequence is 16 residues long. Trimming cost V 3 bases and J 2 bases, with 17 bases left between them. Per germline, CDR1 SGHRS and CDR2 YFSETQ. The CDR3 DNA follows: TGCGCCAGCAGCTGGGACTCTTCTCACACAAACACTGAAGCTTTCTTT. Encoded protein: CASSWDSSHTNTEAFF.

CDR3 amino acids: CAISDGQGERDTQYF. The CDR3 DNA reads TGTGCCATCAGTGATGGCCAGGGGGAGAGAGATACGCAGTATTTT. V and J are TRBV10-3 and TRBJ2-3, with TRBD1 matching over 7 bases. CDR3 length: 15 amino acids. CDR1 is ENHRY and CDR2 is SYGVKD in the germline V gene. V shed 3 bases and J 5 bases; nucleotides not matched to a gene: 8.

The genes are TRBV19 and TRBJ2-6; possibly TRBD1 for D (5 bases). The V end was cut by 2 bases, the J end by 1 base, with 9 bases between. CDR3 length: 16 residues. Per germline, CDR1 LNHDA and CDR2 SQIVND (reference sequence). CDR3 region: CASSIKGQSGANVLTF. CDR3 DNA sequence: TGTGCCAGTAGTATAAAGGGGCAATCTGGGGCCAACGTCCTGACTTTC.

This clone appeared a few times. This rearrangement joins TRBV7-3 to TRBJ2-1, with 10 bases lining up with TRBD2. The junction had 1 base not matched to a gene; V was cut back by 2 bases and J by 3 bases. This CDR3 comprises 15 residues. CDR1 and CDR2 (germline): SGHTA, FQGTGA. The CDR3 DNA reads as TGTGCCAGCAGCTTACGGACTAGCGGCTACAATGAGCAGTTCTTC. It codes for CASSLRTSGYNEQFF.

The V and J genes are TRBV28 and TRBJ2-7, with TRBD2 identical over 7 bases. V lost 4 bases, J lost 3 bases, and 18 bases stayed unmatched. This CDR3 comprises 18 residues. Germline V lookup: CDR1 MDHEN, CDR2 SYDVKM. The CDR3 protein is CASSSPLGGGGLIYEQYF. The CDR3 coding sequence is TGTGCCAGCAGTTCCCCCCTCGGCGGGGGAGGGTTAATCTACGAGCAGTACTTC.

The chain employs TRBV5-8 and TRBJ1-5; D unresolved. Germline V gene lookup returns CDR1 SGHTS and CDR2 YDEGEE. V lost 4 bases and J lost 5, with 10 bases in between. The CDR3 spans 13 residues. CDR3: CASSRSADQPQHF. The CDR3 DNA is TGTGCCAGCAGCCGCTCTGCTGATCAGCCCCAGCATTTT.

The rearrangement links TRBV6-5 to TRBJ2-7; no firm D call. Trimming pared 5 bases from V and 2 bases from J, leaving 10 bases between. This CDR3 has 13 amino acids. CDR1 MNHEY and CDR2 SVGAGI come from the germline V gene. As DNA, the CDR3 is TGTGCCAGCAGTCAAGGCAGTGCCTACGAGCAGTACTTC. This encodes CASSQGSAYEQYF.

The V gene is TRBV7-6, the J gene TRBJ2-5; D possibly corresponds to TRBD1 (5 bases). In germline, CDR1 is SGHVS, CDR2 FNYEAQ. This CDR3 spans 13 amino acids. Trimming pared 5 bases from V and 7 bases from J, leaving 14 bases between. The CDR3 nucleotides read TGTGCCAGCAGCCCAGGGCCCTTCGGGACCCAGTACTTC. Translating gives CASSPGPFGTQYF.